Each of the 12 T cell receptor beta chains below was sequenced from the same sample in a study of T cells in Graves' hyperthyroidism and ophthalmopathy (dated by TCRdb to between 2017 and 2020). The library was generated by multiplex PCR. The instrument was an Illumina HiSeq 2000. Amplification of TCR beta CDR3 regions was carried out from RNA transcripts. The first round of RT-PCR for the TCR CDR3 was performed with the HTBI primer set and the Qiagen OneStep RT-PCR kit. TCRdb reprocessing: public reads trimmed at Q25 with fastp, clones called with MiXCR, in-frame beta chains kept. Each entry merges the rows of one CDR3 protein and shows their most common DNA and genes. This sample has 600,000 to 800,000 distinct CDR3 sequences in its table, and 35% of those were observed once. Approximately 31% of the sample lies in the top ten. Sequencing was performed on blood. The receptors originated from a middle-aged woman with Graves' hyperthyroidism.

The CDR3 nucleotides are TGTGCTAGTGGTTCTCCGACAGGTGGGAGGACTGAAGCTTTCTTT. Translating gives CASGSPTGGRTEAFF. The chain carries TRBV12-5 and TRBJ1-1; possibly TRBD1 for D (6 bases). Looked up from germline, CDR1 is LGHNT and CDR2 is FRNRAP. V lost 4 bases and J 5 bases, leaving 17 bases between the germline ends. The CDR3 loop spans 15 amino acids.

V usage is TRBV10-3 and J usage is TRBJ2-7; TRBD1 matches at 8 bases. Matching the DNA end better, TRBJ2-1 makes the J call doubtful. This CDR3 region has 19 residues. Germline V gene sequence: CDR1 ENHRY, CDR2 SYGVKD. The CDR3 protein is CAISEKVDRDSPLSYEQFF. For the CDR3, the DNA is TGTGCCATCAGTGAGAAAGTGGACAGGGACTCTCCCCTCTCCTACGAGCAGTTCTTC.

The chain is built from TRBV10-3 and TRBJ1-1, with a possible D match to TRBD1 (5 bases). The V gene's germline CDR1 is ENHRY and CDR2 SYGVKD. CDR3 length equals 13 residues. Trimming took off 10 bases at V and 6 bases at J, with 18 bases between the two ends. The CDR3 reads CASSRWQGPEAFF. The CDR3 region has the DNA TGTGCCAGCAGCAGGTGGCAGGGCCCTGAAGCTTTCTTT.

This clonotype has only a few counts. This rearrangement joins TRBV12-5 to TRBJ2-2; D unclear. The CDR3 is 13 residues long. Germline-derived CDR1 and CDR2 are LGHNT and FRNRAP. The V gene lost 1 base and the J gene lost 5 bases, with 5 bases spanning the gap. The CDR3 region is CASGLAWTGELFF. CDR3 DNA: TGTGCTAGTGGTTTGGCGTGGACCGGGGAGCTGTTTTTT. The full variable domain, its missing parts supplied by reference TRBV12-5 and TRBJ2-2, is DARVTQTPRHKVTEMGQEVTMRCQPILGHNTVFWYRQTMMQGLELLAYFRNRAPLDDSGMPKDRFSAEMPDATLATLKIQPSEPRDSAVYFCASGLAWTGELFFGEGSRLTVL.

There are many counts of this clonotype. V usage is TRBV7-9 and J usage is TRBJ1-1, with 8 nucleotides matching TRBD1. The CDR3 is 16 amino acids. V was pared by 1 base and J by 3 bases, with 7 bases of the junction left unmatched. The germline V gene has CDR1 SEHNR and CDR2 FQNEAQ (reference sequence). CDR3 region: CASSLGTGFYDTEAFF. In nucleotides, the CDR3 is TGTGCCAGCAGCTTAGGGACAGGGTTTTACGACACTGAAGCTTTCTTT.

This clonotype showed up many times. This sequence joins TRBV15 and TRBJ1-5; D possibly corresponds to TRBD1 (6 bases). This CDR3 is 16 amino acids long. Between the trimmed V and J ends, which lost 4 bases and 0 bases, there was a span of 13 bases. CDR1 LNHNV and CDR2 YYDKDF come from the germline V gene (reference sequence). The CDR3 reads CATSKGGQYSNQPQHF. CDR3 coding DNA: TGTGCCACCAGCAAAGGAGGACAGTATAGCAATCAGCCCCAGCATTTT.

V gene TRBV4-1 combines with J gene TRBJ2-5; the match to TRBD2 covers 14 bases. The CDR3 length is 16 residues. CDR1 MGHRA and CDR2 YSYEKL come from the germline V gene. V gave up 4 bases and J gave up 5 bases; unmatched junction bases: 6. CDR3 nucleotides: TGCGCCAGCAGCCCCATTAGGACTAGCGGGAGGGAGACCCAGTACTTC. Protein sequence: CASSPIRTSGRETQYF.

This clonotype has ten or more counts. The chain links TRBV7-2 to TRBJ1-5, with D possibly matching TRBD1 (5 bases). Trimming left V 7 bases short and J 1 base short, with 11 bases between. CDR3 size: 14 residues. Germline CDR1 is SGHTA and CDR2 is FQGNSA. CDR3 residues: CASTPGASNQPQHF. The DNA for the CDR3 is TGTGCCAGCACCCCTGGGGCAAGCAATCAGCCCCAGCATTTT.

This clonotype was observed many times. This rearrangement joins TRBV10-3 to TRBJ2-5; D call uncertain. Trimming took off 11 bases at V and 2 bases at J, with 12 bases between the two ends. CDR3 length: 12 residues. CDR1 is ENHRY and CDR2 is SYGVKD in the germline V gene. CDR3 bases: TGTGCCGTCGGAGCTGCTCAAGAGACCCAGTACTTC. This translates into CAVGAAQETQYF.

This clonotype was counted a few times. J is TRBJ2-2 and V is TRBV19, with a tentative D call TRBD1 (5 bases). The V gene's germline CDR1 is LNHDA and CDR2 SQIVND (reference sequence). The germline V and J ends were trimmed by 1 base and 5 bases, with 8 bases remaining between them. The CDR3 loop spans 14 amino acids. For the CDR3, the DNA is TGTGCCAGTAGTATAGGGGGCCCTACCGGGGAGCTGTTTTTT. It specifies CASSIGGPTGELFF.

The rearrangement uses TRBV9 and TRBJ2-3, with a tentative D call TRBD2 (5 bases). CDR3 size: 13 residues. V lost 3 bases and J lost 4, with 9 bases in between. Germline V gene data show CDR1 as SGDLS and CDR2 as YYNGEE. The CDR3 region is CASSAEDPDTQYF. DNA of the CDR3: TGTGCCAGCAGCGCGGAGGACCCAGATACGCAGTATTTT.

Notes on this clonotype: This sequence may be a read error, since a much larger clone differs from it by one base. J is TRBJ2-7 and V is TRBV7-3; 8 nucleotides line up with TRBD1. This CDR3 is 15 amino acids long. The germline CDR1 and CDR2 sequences are SGHTA and FQGTGA. This CDR3 is CASSTTGTGAYEQHF. In DNA, the CDR3 is TGTGCCAGCAGCACTACCGGGACAGGAGCCTACGAGCAGCACTTC.